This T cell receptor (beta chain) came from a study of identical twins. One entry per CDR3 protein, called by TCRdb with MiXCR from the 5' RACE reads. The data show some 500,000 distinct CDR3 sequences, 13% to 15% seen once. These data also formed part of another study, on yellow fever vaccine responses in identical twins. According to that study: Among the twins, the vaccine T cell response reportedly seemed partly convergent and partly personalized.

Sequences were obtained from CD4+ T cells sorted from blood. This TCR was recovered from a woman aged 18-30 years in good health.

In nucleotides, the CDR3 is TGTGCCAGCAGCGTAGGTCCGGGGACAGGGACCCCCTACGAGCAGTACTTC. Translation: CASSVGPGTGTPYEQYF. The chain links TRBV9 to TRBJ2-7; 9 bases align to TRBD1. V was clipped by 0 bases and J by 2 bases; unmatched bases: 9. The CDR3 covers 17 residues. The V gene's germline CDR1 is SGDLS and CDR2 YYNGEE. Full variable domain (rest looked up from reference TRBV9 and TRBJ2-7): DSGVTQTPKHLITATGQRVTLRCSPRSGDLSVYWYQQSLDQGLQFLIQYYNGEERAKGNILERFSAQQFPDLHSELNLSSLELGDSALYFCASSVGPGTGTPYEQYFGPGTRLTVT.